This entry lists 5 T cell receptor beta chains sequenced from one sample in a study of T cells after yellow fever vaccination. TCRdb reprocessed the 5' RACE reads with MiXCR, giving one entry per CDR3 protein. The top ten clones hold 17% of a sample with 300,000 to 400,000 distinct CDR3 sequences, 8% to 9.5% of them seen once. This specimen consisted of PBMCs, obtained about 49 days after the first yellow fever vaccination. The source of these receptors is a man aged 18 to 35 who received the YFV17D yellow fever vaccine.

In this sample, this clonotype turned up many times. The V gene is TRBV14, the J gene TRBJ2-2; tentatively, D is TRBD2 (6 bases). Germline CDR1 and CDR2: SGHDN and FVKESK. The CDR3 runs to 18 residues. Trimming pared 4 bases from V and 4 bases from J, leaving 22 bases between. This CDR3 reads CASSPTVGPVLATGELFF. The CDR3 coding sequence is TGTGCCAGCAGCCCGACCGTGGGCCCCGTACTAGCCACCGGGGAGCTGTTTTTT.

The V gene is TRBV20-1, the J gene TRBJ2-5, with 10 positions matching TRBD1. This CDR3 comprises 17 residues. Germline values: CDR1 DFQATT, CDR2 SNEGSKA (reference sequence). Losses at the gene ends were 0 bases for V and 4 bases for J; bases not matched to a gene: 11. The CDR3 nucleotides are TGCAGTGCTAGAGATCAGCGACAGGGGGCGGAGGGAGAGACCCAGTACTTC. It yields the protein CSARDQRQGAEGETQYF.

At least ten counts were recorded for this clonotype. The chain links TRBV5-8 to TRBJ1-3; the D gene is possibly TRBD1 (6 bases). Germline V lookup: CDR1 SGHTS, CDR2 YDEGEE. V was trimmed by 4 bases and J by 2 bases, leaving 19 bases between them. This CDR3 is 17 amino acids long. The CDR3 sequence: CASSLTLTGMAGNTIYF. CDR3 sequence (DNA): TGTGCCAGCAGCCTCACTCTTACAGGGATGGCTGGAAACACCATATATTTT.

In its sample, this clonotype was seen many times. The chain recombines TRBV4-3 with TRBJ2-3; 12 positions match TRBD2. The CDR3 is 15 residues long. From germline, CDR1 is LGHNA and CDR2 YSLEER. V shed 4 bases and J 2 bases; nucleotides not matched to a gene: 1. The CDR3 bases are TGCGCCAGCAGCCGGACTAGCGGGGTCACAGATACGCAGTATTTT. It codes for CASSRTSGVTDTQYF.

This clonotype showed up many times. This chain joins TRBV6-2 or TRBV6-3 and TRBJ2-7; D is unresolved. The CDR3 extends over 14 amino acids. V lost 2 bases to trimming and J lost 3 bases, with 11 bases between them. Germline CDR1 MNHEY, CDR2 SVGEGT. CDR3 loop: CASSYTRNNYEQYV. DNA for the CDR3: TGTGCCAGCAGTTACACCCGGAACAACTACGAGCAGTACGTC.